This T cell receptor beta chain was sequenced for a study of read filtering for tumor transcriptome and immune sequencing. Study-level background: TCR-mapped reads were about 4.05 to 11 million with IR-seq versus roughly 85 to 1,300 with RNA-seq. Points from the study as a whole: Correlation between methods rose after single-read clonotypes were removed. Even smaller IR-seq throughput identified most shared clonotypes.

This library used roughly 400 ng RNA and molecular barcoded adaptors spanning alpha/delta and beta/gamma chains. TCRdb re-derived calls from the reads in MiXCR, one entry per CDR3 protein. The sample carries more than 45,000 distinct CDR3 sequences, roughly 20% recorded once. CDR1 and CDR2 (germline): MNHEY, SVGAGI. The CDR3 has 12 residues. The germline V and J ends were trimmed by 2 bases and 13 bases, with 11 bases remaining between them. This clonotype was seen at least ten times. Its antigen is not known. The sample consisted of a population of CD138-negative cells sorted from bone marrow. The clonotype was recovered from a donor older than 35 with multiple myeloma. The J gene is TRBJ2-2, the V gene TRBV6-5; D is uncertain. The CDR3 DNA reads TGTGCCAGCAGTTACGCAAGCCTTCCGCTGTTTTTT. Its protein is CASSYASLPLFF.